This TCR beta chain was recovered during a study of T cell responses to AZD1222 COVID-19 vaccine. With respect to this clone: Its antigen is not identified.

Sequenced by immunoSEQ multiplex PCR; TCRdb stores in-frame clones only, minus some. Among about 35,000 clones, 85% to 90% were seen once, and the ten largest hold approximately 10%. Pooling was applied to second doses at about 4 or about 12 weeks. Study-wide results and caveats: Only a handful of AZD1222 recipients, about six in all, had baseline seropositivity. Regions left unmutated in variants are reportedly the target of nearly half of spike-specific TCRs.

The sample here was peripheral blood, taken 28 days after the second AZD1222 dose. The TCR originated in an adult who received the AZD1222 COVID-19 vaccine.

The CDR3 nucleotides are TGCGCCAGCAGCGTGGGGGACAGGGTGTTATATAACTATGGCTACACCTTC. Translating it yields CASSVGDRVLYNYGYTF. The rearrangement uses TRBV5-1 and TRBJ1-2; 9 bases map to TRBD1. V shed 4 bases and J 1 base; nucleotides not matched to a gene: 11. Looked up from germline, CDR1 is SGHRS and CDR2 is YFSETQ. There are 17 residues in the CDR3.